This TCR beta chain comes out of a study of CD8 T cell repertoires and HIV-1 epitope variants. The sample holds a few counts of this clone. Its antigen remains unidentified. Libraries were prepared by immunoSEQ multiplex PCR; TCRdb keeps only in-frame clonotypes and omits some of them. The sample yields several thousand clones, around 67% seen once. Germline assignment: CDR1 ENHRY and CDR2 SYGVKD. Trimming took 6 bases from V and 0 from J; bases not matched to a gene: 10. The CDR3 loop spans 17 amino acids. Points from the study as a whole: Most of the nine antigen-specific clonotypes appeared cross-reactive to autologous or escape variants.

The genes are TRBV10-3 and TRBJ2-1; 8 bases match TRBD2. The TCR was taken from a male donor with HIV. The sequenced sample consisted of cultured CD8+ T cells derived from PBMCs. The CDR3 region has the DNA TGTGCCATCAGCGAAACCCAACTAGCGGCCTCCTACAATGAGCAGTTCTTC. Translation: CAISETQLAASYNEQFF.